These 32 T cell receptor beta chains were all obtained from the same sample, sequenced in a study of tumor and adjacent non-tumor tissue in lung cancer. The library came from three nested PCR rounds adapted from ARM-PCR protocols. TCRdb re-called the multiplex PCR reads through MiXCR, storing one row per CDR3 protein. The top ten hold approximately 10% of the sample, which has around 71,000 distinct CDR3 sequences, about two thirds seen once. RNA was extracted from bulk tissue without any cell sorting. The sequencing input was lung tumor tissue. These receptor sequences come from a woman aged 40-49 years with non-small cell lung cancer.

Regarding this clonotype: Given the absence of the conserved phenylalanine or tryptophan at the CDR3 end, a read error is likely. CDR3 DNA: TGTGCCAGTAGCAATTCGGGGTTTGAGGCTTTCATT. Residues: CASSNSGFEAFI. The V and J genes are TRBV11-2 and TRBJ1-1; D is uncertain. The CDR3 runs to 12 residues. V gave up 9 bases and J gave up 11 bases, with 19 bases separating them. Per the germline V gene, CDR1 is SGHAT and CDR2 is FQNNGV.

In this sample, this clonotype turned up many times. V usage is TRBV29-1 and J usage is TRBJ1-2; 7 positions match TRBD1. The CDR3 is made up of 13 amino acids. With 6 bases clipped from V and 7 bases from J, the junction kept 11 bases outside the gene matches. The germline CDR1 and CDR2 sequences are SQVTM and ANQGSEA. Here the CDR3 DNA reads TGCAGCGTCCTTTTACAAGGGGGCTCTGGCTACACCTTC. Translation: CSVLLQGGSGYTF.

Comment on this clonotype: Compared with germline, one end of the junction differs, possibly owing to a read error. V usage is TRBV6-2 or TRBV6-3 and J usage is TRBJ2-7; perhaps D is TRBD1 or TRBD2 (7 bases each). In germline, CDR1 is MNHEY, CDR2 SVGEGT. The CDR3 has 13 amino acids. The CDR3 spells CASTNDRDYVQYF. The CDR3 nucleotides are TGTGCCAGCACCAACGACAGGGACTACGTGCAGTACTTC.

Concerning this clonotype itself: One end of the junction fails to match germline, which may point to a read error. The chain carries TRBV10-2 and TRBJ2-7, with 12 bases matching TRBD2. The CDR3 consists of 16 residues. Germline V gene lookup returns CDR1 WSHSY and CDR2 SAAADI. Written as DNA, the CDR3 is TGCGCCAGCAGCCGACTAGCGGGAGCCCGGACCTACGAGCAGTATTTC. Amino acid sequence: CASSRLAGARTYEQYF.

This rearrangement joins TRBV4-2 to TRBJ2-1, with D possibly TRBD2 on 5 matching bases. The J call may be in error: the DNA end matches TRBJ2-7 better. This CDR3 contains 14 residues. The germline V gene encodes CDR1 LGHNA and CDR2 YNFKEQ. Here the CDR3 DNA reads TGTGCCAGCCGCGGTGAGGGCCTTTATAATGAGCAGTACTTC. It yields the protein CASRGEGLYNEQYF.

This chain links TRBV11-2 with TRBJ1-6; D unresolved. The CDR3 length is 15 residues. The germline V and J ends were trimmed by 1 base and 5 bases, with 9 bases remaining between them. CDR1 is SGHAT and CDR2 is FQNNGV in the germline V gene. The CDR3 DNA sequence: TGTGCCAGCAGCTTAGGCTCAGGAAATAATTCACCCCTCCACTTT. This codes for CASSLGSGNNSPLHF. Using reference TRBV11-2 and TRBJ1-6 for the parts outside the CDR3, the full variable domain is EAGVAQSPRYKIIEKRQSVAFWCNPISGHATLYWYQQILGQGPKLLIQFQNNGVVDDSQLPKDRFSAERLKGVDSTLKIQPAKLEDSAVYLCASSLGSGNNSPLHFGNGTRLTVT.

This clonotype showed up just once. As the CDR3 is not closed by the conserved phenylalanine or tryptophan, this likely results from a read error. The chain is built from TRBV11-2 and TRBJ2-7; TRBD1 agrees at 7 bases. Germline-derived CDR1 and CDR2 are SGHAT and FQNNGV. The CDR3 consists of 15 residues. The CDR3 DNA is TGTGACAGCAGTTCCGGAACAGGGGTTCAGTACGAGCAGTACTAC. It yields the protein CDSSSGTGVQYEQYY.

Details on this clonotype: One end of the junction is discordant with germline, which a read error may explain. V gene TRBV29-1 combines with J gene TRBJ2-1; 10 bases align to TRBD2. Germline V gives CDR1 SQVTM, CDR2 ANQGSEA. This CDR3 spans 16 amino acids. In nucleotides, the CDR3 is TGCGGCGTTAGAGCGGGAGGGTCCCGTTCATACAATGAGCAGTTCTTC. Amino acid sequence: CGVRAGGSRSYNEQFF.

As for this clonotype: The junction departs from the called germline gene at one end, perhaps through a read error. V and J are TRBV28 and TRBJ1-6; perhaps TRBD1 as D (5 bases). The CDR3 totals 14 residues. The V gene's germline CDR1 is MDHEN and CDR2 SYDVKM. The DNA for the CDR3 is TGTGCCGGCAGCGGGGGAATCCGGAATTCACCCCTCCACTTT. It is translated as CAGSGGIRNSPLHF.

This clonotype has more than one count but fewer than ten. CDR3 loop: CASSGTSGRAVRDTQYF. The CDR3 coding sequence is TGTGCCAGCAGTGGAACTAGCGGGAGGGCCGTAAGAGATACGCAGTATTTT. V usage is TRBV28 and J usage is TRBJ2-3; 13 nucleotides match TRBD2. There are 17 residues in the CDR3. The junction had 10 bases not matched to a gene; V was cut back by 5 bases and J by 5 bases. Germline CDR1 MDHEN, CDR2 SYDVKM.

As concerns this clonotype: The germline gene is not matched at one end of the junction; a read error may be the cause. CDR3 DNA sequence: TGTGCCATCAGCTTAGCGGGAGACCAGTTGATCTACAATGAGCAGTTCTTC. Translated, it gives CAISLAGDQLIYNEQFF. This chain joins TRBV11-2 and TRBJ2-1, with 9 bases that match TRBD2. CDR3 length: 17 amino acids. Per the germline V gene, CDR1 is SGHAT and CDR2 is FQNNGV.

On this clonotype itself: A much larger clone lies a single base off, so this may be a read error. The chain couples TRBV5-4 to TRBJ2-2; either TRBD1 or TRBD2 may fit D (5 bases each). The V gene's germline CDR1 is SGHNT and CDR2 YYREEE (reference sequence). The CDR3 has 16 amino acids. V lost 1 base, J lost 2 bases, and 12 bases lay in between. The CDR3 DNA sequence: TGTGCCAGCAGCTTGACGGGGCGTCCAAACACCGGGGAGCTGTTTTTT. Translating it yields CASSLTGRPNTGELFF.

Notes on this clonotype: As the CDR3 is not closed by the conserved phenylalanine or tryptophan, this likely results from a read error. No DNA is shown, since the ends of the CDR3 on it are uncertain; the CDR3 is the one TCRdb lists. This sequence joins TRBV4-1 and TRBJ2-5. Inclusive of both ends, the CDR3 amounts to 14 amino acids. In germline, CDR1 is MGHRA, CDR2 YSYEKL. CDR3 sequence: CASSQDTIMETHYI.

This chain connects TRBV7-3 to TRBJ2-3; possibly TRBD1 or TRBD2 for D (5 bases each). The CDR3 is 14 residues long. Germline V gene lookup returns CDR1 SGHTA and CDR2 FQGTGA. The germline V and J ends were trimmed by 0 bases and 3 bases, with 7 bases remaining between them. In DNA form, the CDR3 reads TGTGCCAGCAGCTTAACTGGGGGAACAGATACGCAGTATTTT. It yields the protein CASSLTGGTDTQYF.

Notes on this clonotype: Sequence at one end of the junction differs from germline and may be a read error. This chain joins TRBV5-5 and TRBJ1-2; 7 bases fit TRBD1. Germline loops: CDR1 SGHKS, CDR2 YYEKEE (reference sequence). The CDR3 is made up of 14 amino acids. The CDR3 protein is CASSATTGRGGHTF. The CDR3 region has the DNA TGTGCCAGCAGCGCAACGACAGGGAGGGGTGGCCACACCTTC.

A note on this clonotype: One end of the junction fails to match germline, which may point to a read error. The J gene is TRBJ2-3, the V gene TRBV13; 7 bases map to TRBD1. This CDR3 region has 15 residues. Germline CDR1 and CDR2: PRHDT and FYEKMQ (reference sequence). In DNA form, the CDR3 reads TGTGTCAGCAGCCCACCGGACAGGACCACAGATACGCACTATTTT. Translation gives CVSSPPDRTTDTHYF.

The chain couples TRBV29-1 to TRBJ2-5, with TRBD2 as a possible D gene (5 bases). CDR1 is SQVTM and CDR2 is ANQGSEA in the germline V gene. The V end was cut by 8 bases, the J end by 4 bases, with 14 bases between. The CDR3 runs to 12 residues. For the CDR3, the DNA is TGCAGCATGGGCTACAGCGGAGAGACCCAGTACTTC. Protein sequence: CSMGYSGETQYF.

Concerning this clonotype itself: The CDR3 carries no conserved terminal phenylalanine or tryptophan, so it likely arises from a read error. CDR3 amino acids: CASNSIAGGSGDTQYL. The CDR3 region has the DNA TGCGCCAGCAACTCCATAGCGGGGGGCAGTGGAGATACGCAGTATTTA. The chain employs TRBV11-1 and TRBJ2-3; TRBD2 matches at 10 bases. The CDR3 extends over 16 amino acids. In germline, CDR1 is SGHAT, CDR2 FQDESV (reference sequence).

The chain combines TRBV11-2 with TRBJ2-1; 7 nucleotides align to TRBD2. Germline CDR1 and CDR2: SGHAT and FQNNGV. The CDR3 runs to 14 residues. CDR3 nucleotides: TGTGTCAACAGCTTGGCGGGAGCAAAGAATGAGCAGTTCTTC. Translation: CVNSLAGAKNEQFF.

Concerning this clonotype itself: Without the conserved terminal phenylalanine or tryptophan, this CDR3 likely stems from a read error. V and J are TRBV11-2 and TRBJ2-3, with D perhaps TRBD2 (6 bases). The CDR3 covers 16 residues. V lost 2 bases, J lost 3 bases, and 15 bases lay in between. Germline assignment: CDR1 SGHAT and CDR2 FQNNGV. The CDR3 loop reads CASSLTSSASTDTQYL. The CDR3 DNA sequence: TGTGCCAGCAGCTTAACGTCTAGCGCTAGTACAGATACGCAGTATTTG.

The chain carries TRBV6-9 and TRBJ2-3, with 7 bases lining up with TRBD2. The CDR3 runs to 16 residues. The germline CDR1 and CDR2 sequences are MNHGY and SVAAGI. V trimming: 6 bases; J trimming: 3 bases; junction bases outside the gene matches: 12. CDR3: CASRRRLAWRTDTQYF. CDR3 sequence (DNA): TGTGCCAGCAGAAGAAGACTAGCTTGGAGGACAGATACGCAGTATTTT.

As to this clonotype: A junction boundary mismatches the germline segment, possibly from a read error. CDR3 sequence (DNA): TGTGCCAACAGCTTATCTAGCGGGAGGGCCTACGGGCAGTACTTC. This codes for CANSLSSGRAYGQYF. The chain recombines TRBV5-4 with TRBJ2-7, with TRBD2 matching 12 bases. The CDR3 runs to 15 residues. Germline-derived CDR1 and CDR2 are SGHNT and YYREEE (reference sequence). Combining the CDR3 with reference TRBV5-4 and TRBJ2-7 gives the whole variable domain ETGVTQSPTHLIKTRGQQVTLRCSSQSGHNTVSWYQQALGQGPQFIFQYYREEENGRGNFPPRFSGLQFPNYSSELNVNALELDDSALYLCANSLSSGRAYGQYFGPGTRLTVT.

This clonotype is medium-sized. The chain carries TRBV5-4 and TRBJ2-1; 7 bases are a match to TRBD2. Germline CDR1 is SGHNT and CDR2 is YYREEE (reference sequence). This CDR3 is 15 amino acids long. V lost 1 base and J lost 4; bases outside the gene matches: 5. CDR3 DNA: TGTGCCAGCAGCTTGAGTGCGGGGGTTTACAATGAGCAGTTCTTC. Protein sequence: CASSLSAGVYNEQFF. The full variable domain, with the rest looked up from reference TRBV5-4 and TRBJ2-1, is ETGVTQSPTHLIKTRGQQVTLRCSSQSGHNTVSWYQQALGQGPQFIFQYYREEENGRGNFPPRFSGLQFPNYSSELNVNALELDDSALYLCASSLSAGVYNEQFFGPGTRLTVL.

A word on this clonotype: This could be a read error, since a much larger clone is one nucleotide away. This rearrangement joins TRBV20-1 to TRBJ2-3, with D possibly called TRBD1 or TRBD2 (5 bases each). The CDR3 has 15 residues. The germline V gene has CDR1 DFQATT and CDR2 SNEGSKA (reference sequence). CDR3 sequence: CNARSGARSTDTQYF. In nucleotides, the CDR3 is TGCAATGCTAGGTCCGGGGCGAGGAGCACAGATACGCAGTATTTT.

Concerning this clonotype: Its ends do not fully match the called genes, so a read error is possible. V gene TRBV5-1 combines with J gene TRBJ2-6; a possible D gene is TRBD1 (5 bases). CDR3 size: 16 residues. CDR1 and CDR2 from the germline V gene are SGHRS and YFSETQ. CDR3 coding DNA: TGCGCCAGCTCTAACCGACAGTTCTCTGGGACCAACGTCCTGACTTTC. This gives the protein CASSNRQFSGTNVLTF.

In the case of this clonotype: One end of the junction is discordant with germline, which a read error may explain. The chain joins TRBV29-1 to TRBJ2-1, with 8 nucleotides matching TRBD2. Germline V gene data show CDR1 as SQVTM and CDR2 as ANQGSEA. The CDR3 is 16 amino acids. For the CDR3, the DNA is TGCAGCATTGAAGATCCCGGGAGGGCCTCCTACAATGAACAGTTATTC. Translated: CSIEDPGRASYNEQLF.

A remark on this clonotype: No conserved phenylalanine or tryptophan is present at the end of the CDR3, so a read error is the likely explanation. No DNA is shown, since the ends of the CDR3 on it are uncertain; the CDR3 is the one TCRdb lists. The chain links TRBV10-1 to TRBJ2-2. Germline lookup yields CDR1 WNHNN and CDR2 SYGVQD (reference sequence). The CDR3 has 14 amino acids, counting both end residues. This chain's CDR3 is CASSERVETGELFL.

This clonotype was recorded many times. The chain combines TRBV4-1 with TRBJ2-1; TRBD2 matches 10 bases. There are 19 residues in the CDR3. V lost 0 bases and J lost 7; bases outside the gene matches: 15. Germline loops: CDR1 MGHRA, CDR2 YSYEKL. CDR3 sequence reads: CASSQERGRTSGKGNEQFF. CDR3 DNA sequence: TGCGCCAGCAGCCAAGAAAGGGGGAGGACTAGCGGAAAAGGGAATGAGCAGTTCTTC.

In the case of this clonotype: The junction and the germline gene differ at one end; a read error may be behind it. The V call is TRBV13, the J call TRBJ2-5; 9 positions agree with TRBD2. The CDR3 consists of 14 residues. Germline V gene data show CDR1 as PRHDT and CDR2 as FYEKMQ (reference sequence). The CDR3 sequence: CASSFWTSEKTQHF. CDR3 DNA sequence: TGTGCTAGCAGCTTTTGGACTAGCGAAAAGACCCAGCACTTC. Full variable domain (missing parts from reference TRBV13 and TRBJ2-5): AAGVIQSPRHLIKEKRETATLKCYPIPRHDTVYWYQQGPGQDPQFLISFYEKMQSDKGSIPDRFSAQQFSDYHSELNMSSLELGDSALYFCASSFWTSEKTQHFGPGTRLLVL.

In this sample, this clonotype turned up a few times. A much larger clone is a single base away; this may be a read error. The chain has TRBV7-9 and TRBJ2-3, with 7 bases lining up with TRBD2. In germline, CDR1 is SEHNR, CDR2 FQNEAQ (reference sequence). The length of the CDR3 is 16 residues. The V segment lost 3 bases and the J segment 4 bases; nucleotides outside the gene matches: 10. The chain's CDR3 is CASSFMRDTSADTQYF. The CDR3 coding sequence is TGTGCCAGCAGCTTCATGCGGGATACTAGCGCAGATACGCAGTATTTT.

As to this clonotype: The junction does not match germline at one end; this may be a read error. The DNA for the CDR3 is TGCAGCGTTGAAGATCGGTTTACGATAGGGGGCTACGAGCAATACTTC. Residues: CSVEDRFTIGGYEQYF. The rearrangement joins TRBV29-1 to TRBJ2-7, with 7 bases that match TRBD1. This CDR3 has 16 amino acids. Looked up from germline, CDR1 is SQVTM and CDR2 is ANQGSEA.

CDR3 in amino acids: CAIRWTGDQETQYF. In DNA form, the CDR3 reads TGTGCCATCAGGTGGACAGGTGATCAAGAGACCCAGTACTTC. The chain employs TRBV10-3 and TRBJ2-5; 7 bases align to TRBD1. The CDR3 runs 14 residues. Germline CDR1 reads ENHRY; CDR2 reads SYGVKD. With V trimmed by 6 bases and J by 2 bases, 6 bases remained unmatched.